The subject of this entry is one T cell receptor beta chain. What it binds is not known. This specimen comes from a study of blood T cells in healthy people across ages. Study conclusions and caveats: Naive CD4+ cells and diversity were both higher in long-lived donors than in aged donors.

The CDR3 spans 13 residues. The germline gives CDR1 MNHEY, CDR2 SVGEGT. The V end lost 7 bases, the J end lost 4 bases, and 13 bases lay between the germline ends. Together with a sample-barcoded 5' primer, a J-beta primer mix was included in a second PCR lasting about 7 to 12 cycles. Each cDNA was tagged by a template-switch adaptor containing 12 random nucleotides. MiXCR was run by TCRdb on the 5' RACE reads, yielding one entry per CDR3 protein. The table shows approximately 780,000 distinct CDR3 sequences, with 20% to 30% occurring only once. The data were also submitted as part of a second study, on T cells of mothers and their children. This second report adds: Samples came from three healthy Caucasian mothers and their six children. Slightly higher but non-significant overlap marked related mother-child pairs versus unrelated pairs.

The chain has TRBV6-2 or TRBV6-3 and TRBJ1-2, with D perhaps matching TRBD1 (5 bases). The sequence came from a boy aged 5-17 years in good health. The sequenced sample was blood. CDR3 DNA sequence: TGTGCCAGCAATCCAGGGAGCCTCTATGGCTACACCTTC. This encodes CASNPGSLYGYTF.